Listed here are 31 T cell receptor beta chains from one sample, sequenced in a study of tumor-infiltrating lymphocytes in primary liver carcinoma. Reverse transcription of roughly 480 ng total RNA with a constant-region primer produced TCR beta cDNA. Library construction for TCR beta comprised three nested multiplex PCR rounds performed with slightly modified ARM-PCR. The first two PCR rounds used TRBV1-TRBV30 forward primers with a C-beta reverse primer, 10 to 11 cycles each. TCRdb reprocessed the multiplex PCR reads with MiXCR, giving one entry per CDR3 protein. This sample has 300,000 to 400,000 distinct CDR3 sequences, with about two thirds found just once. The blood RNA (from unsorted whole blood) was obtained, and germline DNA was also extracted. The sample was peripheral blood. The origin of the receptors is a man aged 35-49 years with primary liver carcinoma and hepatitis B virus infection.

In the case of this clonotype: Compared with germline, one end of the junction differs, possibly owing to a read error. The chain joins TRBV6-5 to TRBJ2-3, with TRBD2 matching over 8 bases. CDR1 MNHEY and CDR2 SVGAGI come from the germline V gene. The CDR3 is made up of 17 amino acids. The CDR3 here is CVSSYSLPSGSTDTQYF. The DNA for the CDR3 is TGTGTCAGCAGTTACTCGTTGCCTAGCGGGAGCACAGATACGCAGTATTTT.

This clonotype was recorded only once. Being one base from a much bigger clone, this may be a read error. CDR3 DNA: TGTGCCATCAGTGAGGAGGACGATCAGCCCCAGTATTTT. Translating gives CAISEEDDQPQYF. The chain employs TRBV10-3 and TRBJ1-5; D not certain. The J call may be faulty, since TRBJ2-3 better matches the DNA end. The CDR3 has 13 amino acids. Germline-derived CDR1 and CDR2 are ENHRY and SYGVKD.

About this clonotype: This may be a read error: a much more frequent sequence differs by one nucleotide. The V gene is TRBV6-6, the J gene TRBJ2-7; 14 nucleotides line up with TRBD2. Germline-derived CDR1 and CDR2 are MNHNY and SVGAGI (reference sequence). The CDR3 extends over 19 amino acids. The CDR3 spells CSSSSNPGTSGRKDYEQYF. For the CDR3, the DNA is TGTTCCAGCAGTTCTAATCCCGGGACTAGCGGGAGAAAGGACTACGAGCAGTACTTC.

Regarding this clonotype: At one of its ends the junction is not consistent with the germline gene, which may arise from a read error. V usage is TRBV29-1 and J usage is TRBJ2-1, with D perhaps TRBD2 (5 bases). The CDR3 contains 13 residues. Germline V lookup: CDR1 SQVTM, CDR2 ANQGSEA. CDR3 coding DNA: TGCAGCATTGAAGAAGCGCGGGACAATGAGCAGTTCTTC. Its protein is CSIEEARDNEQFF.

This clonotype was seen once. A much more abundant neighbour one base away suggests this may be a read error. The CDR3 here is CASGYGNAGYTF. The CDR3 nucleotides read TGTGCCAGCGGTTACGGGAACGCGGGCTACACCTTC. The V and J genes are TRBV6-2 or TRBV6-3 and TRBJ1-2; no clear D. The germline gives CDR1 MNHEY, CDR2 SVGEGT. The CDR3 covers 12 residues.

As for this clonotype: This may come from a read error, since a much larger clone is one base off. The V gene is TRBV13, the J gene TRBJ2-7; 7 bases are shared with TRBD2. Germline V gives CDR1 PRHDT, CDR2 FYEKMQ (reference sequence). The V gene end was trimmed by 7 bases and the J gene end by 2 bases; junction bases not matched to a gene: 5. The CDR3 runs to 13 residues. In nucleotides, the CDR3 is TGTGCCAGCAACCGGGGGGATACCTACGAGCAGTACTTC. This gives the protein CASNRGDTYEQYF.

The CDR3 here is CASSPGGGSGANVLTF. CDR3 DNA sequence: TGTGCCAGCAGCCCAGGCGGCGGCTCTGGGGCCAACGTCCTGACTTTC. The J gene is TRBJ2-6, the V gene TRBV5-6; D gene uncertain. Germline V gene lookup returns CDR1 SGHDT and CDR2 YYEEEE. Trimming took off 4 bases at V and 0 bases at J, with 11 bases between the two ends. CDR3 length: 16 amino acids.

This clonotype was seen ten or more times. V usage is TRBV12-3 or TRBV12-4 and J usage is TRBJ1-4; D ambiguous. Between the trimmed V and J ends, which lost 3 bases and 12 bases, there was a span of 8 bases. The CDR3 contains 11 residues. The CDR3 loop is CASSLYNELFF. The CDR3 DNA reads TGTGCCAGCAGTTTGTATAACGAACTGTTTTTT.

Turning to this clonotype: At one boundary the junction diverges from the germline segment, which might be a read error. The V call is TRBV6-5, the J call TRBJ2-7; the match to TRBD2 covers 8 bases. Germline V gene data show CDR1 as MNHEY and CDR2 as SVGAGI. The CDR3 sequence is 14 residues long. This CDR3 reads CASSSAGVTYERYF. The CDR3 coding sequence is TGTGCCAGCAGCTCAGCGGGAGTGACCTACGAGCGGTACTTC.

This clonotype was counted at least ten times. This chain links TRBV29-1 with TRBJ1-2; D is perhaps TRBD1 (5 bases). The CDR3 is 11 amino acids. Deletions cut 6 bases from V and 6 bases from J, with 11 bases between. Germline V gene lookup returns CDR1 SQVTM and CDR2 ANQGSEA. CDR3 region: CSVRVENGYTF. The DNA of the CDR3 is TGCAGCGTCAGGGTAGAAAATGGCTACACCTTC.

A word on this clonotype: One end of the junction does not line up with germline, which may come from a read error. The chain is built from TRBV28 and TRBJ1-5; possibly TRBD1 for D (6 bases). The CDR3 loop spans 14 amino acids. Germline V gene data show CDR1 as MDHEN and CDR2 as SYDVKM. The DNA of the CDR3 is TGTGCCGGCAGGACGTACAGGGAGTATCAGCCCCAGCATTTT. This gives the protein CAGRTYREYQPQHF.

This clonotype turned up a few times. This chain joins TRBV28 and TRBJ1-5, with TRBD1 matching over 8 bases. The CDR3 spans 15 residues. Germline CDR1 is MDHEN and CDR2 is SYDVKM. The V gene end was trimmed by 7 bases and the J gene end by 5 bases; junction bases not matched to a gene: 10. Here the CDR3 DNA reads TGTGCCAGCATCGCGACAGGGGTGTCCTATCAGCCCCAGCATTTT. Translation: CASIATGVSYQPQHF.

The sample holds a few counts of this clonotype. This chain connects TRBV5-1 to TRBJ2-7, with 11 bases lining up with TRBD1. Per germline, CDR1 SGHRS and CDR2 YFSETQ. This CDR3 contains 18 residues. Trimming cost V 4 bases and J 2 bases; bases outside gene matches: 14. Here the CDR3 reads CASSREWTGGQITYEQYF. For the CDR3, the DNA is TGCGCCAGCAGCCGGGAATGGACAGGGGGCCAAATTACCTACGAGCAGTACTTC.

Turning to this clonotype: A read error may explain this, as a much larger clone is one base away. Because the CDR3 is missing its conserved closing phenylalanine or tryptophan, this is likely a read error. This CDR3 reads CASSSEGGELFY. The CDR3 coding sequence is TGTGCCAGCAGCTCCGAGGGTGGGGAGCTGTTTTAT. V is TRBV12-3 or TRBV12-4 and J is TRBJ2-2, with a possible D match to TRBD2 (5 bases). V dropped 6 bases and J dropped 8 bases, with 10 bases sitting between them. This CDR3 is built from 12 residues.

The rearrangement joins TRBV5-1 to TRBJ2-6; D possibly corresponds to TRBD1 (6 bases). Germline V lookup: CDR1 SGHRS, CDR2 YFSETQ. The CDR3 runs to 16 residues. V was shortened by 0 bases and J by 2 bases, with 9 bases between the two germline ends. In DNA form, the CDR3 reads TGCGCCAGCAGCTTGGCCGGACAGACTGGGGCCAACGTCCTGACTTTC. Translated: CASSLAGQTGANVLTF.

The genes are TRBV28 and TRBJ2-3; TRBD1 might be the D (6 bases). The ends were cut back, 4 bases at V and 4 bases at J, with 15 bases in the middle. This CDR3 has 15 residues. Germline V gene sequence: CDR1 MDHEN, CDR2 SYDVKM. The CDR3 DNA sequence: TGTGCCAGCAGTTCATCCGGACAGTTAGCAGATACGCAGTATTTT. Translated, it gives CASSSSGQLADTQYF.

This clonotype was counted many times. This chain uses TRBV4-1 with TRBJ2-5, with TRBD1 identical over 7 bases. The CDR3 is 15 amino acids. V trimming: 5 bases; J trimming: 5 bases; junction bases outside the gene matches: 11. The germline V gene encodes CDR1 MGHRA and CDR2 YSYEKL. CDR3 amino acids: CASSAEDRSSETQYF. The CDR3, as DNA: TGCGCCAGCAGCGCAGAGGACAGGTCCTCCGAGACCCAGTACTTC.

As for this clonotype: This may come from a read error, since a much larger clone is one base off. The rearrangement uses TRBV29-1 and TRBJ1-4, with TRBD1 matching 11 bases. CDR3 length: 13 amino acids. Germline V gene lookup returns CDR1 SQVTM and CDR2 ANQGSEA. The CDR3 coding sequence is TGCAGCGTTAGGACAGGGGGCGGTGAAAAACTGTCTTTT. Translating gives CSVRTGGGEKLSF.

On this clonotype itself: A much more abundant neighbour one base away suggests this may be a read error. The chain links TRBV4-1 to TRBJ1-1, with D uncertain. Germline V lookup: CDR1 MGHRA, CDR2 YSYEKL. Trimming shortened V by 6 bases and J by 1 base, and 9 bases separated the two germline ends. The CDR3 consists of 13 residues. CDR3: CASRKAANTEAFF. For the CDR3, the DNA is TGCGCCAGCAGAAAAGCAGCGAACACTGAAGCTTTCTTT.

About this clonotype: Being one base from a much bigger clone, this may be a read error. The CDR3 region has the DNA TGTGCCAGCATCTATCGGACAGGGAGCTCCTACGAGCAGTACTTC. Amino acids: CASIYRTGSSYEQYF. The chain is built from TRBV6-5 and TRBJ2-7; TRBD1 aligns across 8 bases. From germline, CDR1 is MNHEY and CDR2 SVGAGI. The CDR3 runs 15 residues. V was pared by 7 bases and J by 0 bases, with 8 bases of the junction left unmatched.

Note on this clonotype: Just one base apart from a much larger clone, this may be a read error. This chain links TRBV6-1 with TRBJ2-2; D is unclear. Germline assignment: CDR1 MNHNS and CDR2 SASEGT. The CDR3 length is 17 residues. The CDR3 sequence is CASCEASFVSDTGELFF. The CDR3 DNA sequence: TGTGCCAGCTGTGAAGCTTCTTTTGTGTCGGACACCGGGGAGCTGTTTTTT.

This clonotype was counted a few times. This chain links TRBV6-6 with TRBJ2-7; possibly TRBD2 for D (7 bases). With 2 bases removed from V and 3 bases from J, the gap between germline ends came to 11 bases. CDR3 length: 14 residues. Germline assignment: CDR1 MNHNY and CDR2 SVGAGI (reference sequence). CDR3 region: CASSYLGGRYEQYF. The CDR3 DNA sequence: TGTGCCAGCAGTTACCTCGGGGGGCGCTACGAGCAGTACTTC.

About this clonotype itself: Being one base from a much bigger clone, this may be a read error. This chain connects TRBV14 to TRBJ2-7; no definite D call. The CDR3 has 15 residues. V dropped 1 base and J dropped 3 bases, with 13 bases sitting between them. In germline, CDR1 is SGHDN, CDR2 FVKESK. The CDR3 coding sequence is TGTGCCAGCAGCCAAGCTGGGGATTCGAACTACGAGCAGTACTTC. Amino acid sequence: CASSQAGDSNYEQYF.

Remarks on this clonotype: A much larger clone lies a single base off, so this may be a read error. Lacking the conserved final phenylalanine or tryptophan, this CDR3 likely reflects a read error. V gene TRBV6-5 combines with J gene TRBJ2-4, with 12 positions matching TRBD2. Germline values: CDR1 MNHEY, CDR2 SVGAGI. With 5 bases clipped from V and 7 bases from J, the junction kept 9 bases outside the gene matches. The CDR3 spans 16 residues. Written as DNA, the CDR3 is TGTGCCAGCAGTCCACTAACTAGCGGGGGGCAGAACATTCAGTACTCC. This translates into CASSPLTSGGQNIQYS.

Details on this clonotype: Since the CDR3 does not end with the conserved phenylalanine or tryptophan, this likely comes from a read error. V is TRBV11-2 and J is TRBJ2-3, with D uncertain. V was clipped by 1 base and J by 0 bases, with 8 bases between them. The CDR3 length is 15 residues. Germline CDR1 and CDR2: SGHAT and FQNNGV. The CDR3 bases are TGTGCCAGCAGCTTAGGGAGCGAGAGCACAGATACGCAGTATTTG. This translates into CASSLGSESTDTQYL.

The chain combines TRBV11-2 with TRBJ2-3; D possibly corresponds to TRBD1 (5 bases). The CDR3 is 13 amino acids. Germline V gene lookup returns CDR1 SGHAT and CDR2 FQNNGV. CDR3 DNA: TGTCTCAGCGCAGGGATCCATACAGATACGCAGTATTTT. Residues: CLSAGIHTDTQYF.

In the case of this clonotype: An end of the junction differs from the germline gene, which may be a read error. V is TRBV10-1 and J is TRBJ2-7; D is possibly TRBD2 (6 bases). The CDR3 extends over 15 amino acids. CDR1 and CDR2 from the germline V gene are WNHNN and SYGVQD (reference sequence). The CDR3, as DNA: TGCGCCAGCAGTGAGTTCAGTAGCGGTCCGTTCGTGCAGTACTTT. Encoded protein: CASSEFSSGPFVQYF.

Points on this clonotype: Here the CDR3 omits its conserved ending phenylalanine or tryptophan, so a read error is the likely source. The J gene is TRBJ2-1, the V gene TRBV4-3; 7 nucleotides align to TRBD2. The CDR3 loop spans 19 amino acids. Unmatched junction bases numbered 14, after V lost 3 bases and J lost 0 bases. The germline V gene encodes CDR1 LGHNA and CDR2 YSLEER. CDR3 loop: CASSQRAFLCGSSYNEQFL. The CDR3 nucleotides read TGCGCCAGCAGCCAGCGAGCCTTCCTATGCGGGAGCTCCTACAATGAGCAGTTCTTA.

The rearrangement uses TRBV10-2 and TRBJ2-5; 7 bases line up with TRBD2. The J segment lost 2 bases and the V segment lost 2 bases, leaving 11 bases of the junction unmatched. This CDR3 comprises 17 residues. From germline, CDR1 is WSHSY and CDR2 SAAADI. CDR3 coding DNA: TGCGCCAGCAGTGAGATGTTTGGGGGGGGAGAGCAAGAGACCCAGTACTTC. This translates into CASSEMFGGGEQETQYF.

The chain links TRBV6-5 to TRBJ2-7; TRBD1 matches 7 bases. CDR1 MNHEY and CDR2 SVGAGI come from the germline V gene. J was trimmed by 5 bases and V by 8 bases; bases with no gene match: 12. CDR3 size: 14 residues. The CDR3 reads CASGRDSGGHEQYF. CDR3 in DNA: TGTGCCAGCGGCAGGGACAGTGGAGGCCACGAGCAGTACTTC.

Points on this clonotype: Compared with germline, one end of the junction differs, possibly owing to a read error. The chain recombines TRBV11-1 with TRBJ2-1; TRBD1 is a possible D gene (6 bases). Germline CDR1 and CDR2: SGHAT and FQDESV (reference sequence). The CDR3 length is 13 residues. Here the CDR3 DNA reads TGTGCCAGTAGATTGACAGGTACCAATGAGCTGTTCTTC. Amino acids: CASRLTGTNELFF.